Listed here are 6 T cell receptor beta chains from one sample, sequenced in a study of T-cell memory formation after mild COVID-19. From the 5' RACE reads, TCRdb called clonotypes with MiXCR, one entry per CDR3 protein. The data contain approximately 60,000 distinct CDR3 sequences, around 9.5% of them singletons. Sequencing was done on a sample of PBMCs or a T cell subset sorted from them (not recorded which). The origin of the receptors is a man between 18 and 35 years old who had mild COVID-19 (a few samples of this study predate the infection). Cell type and time point are not known.

Many counts were recorded for this clonotype. This chain uses TRBV11-1 with TRBJ2-3, with D hard to call. Deletions cut 5 bases from V and 6 bases from J, with 12 bases between. Germline V gives CDR1 SGHAT, CDR2 FQDESV (reference sequence). The CDR3 totals 13 residues. CDR3 amino acids: CASSPPGADTQYF. The CDR3 coding sequence is TGTGCCAGCAGCCCGCCGGGCGCGGATACGCAGTATTTT. Filled out from reference TRBV11-1 and TRBJ2-3, the complete variable domain reads EAEVAQSPRYKITEKSQAVAFWCDPISGHATLYWYRQILGQGPELLVQFQDESVVDDSQLPKDRFSAERLKGVDSTLKIQPAELGDSAMYLCASSPPGADTQYFGPGTRLTVL.

The gene calls are TRBV15 and TRBJ2-2, with 8 nucleotides matching TRBD1. V lost 8 bases to trimming and J lost 7 bases; unmatched junction nucleotides: 6. This CDR3 is 13 amino acids long. Per the germline V gene, CDR1 is LNHNV and CDR2 is YYDKDF (reference sequence). The chain's CDR3 is CATGTGGIGELFF. The CDR3 coding sequence is TGTGCCACCGGGACAGGAGGGATCGGGGAGCTGTTTTTT. The whole variable domain, filled in from reference TRBV15 and TRBJ2-2, reads DAMVIQNPRYQVTQFGKPVTLSCSQTLNHNVMYWYQQKSSQAPKLLFHYYDKDFNNEADTPDNFQSRRPNTSFCFLDIRSPGLGDTAMYLCATGTGGIGELFFGEGSRLTVL.

The CDR3, as DNA: TGTGCCAGCAGCCGTAGCGGGGGTGGATACGAGCAGTACTTC. Translated: CASSRSGGGYEQYF. The chain recombines TRBV7-9 with TRBJ2-7, with 9 bases matching TRBD2. V dropped 5 bases and J dropped 4; count of bases not matched to a gene: 6. The germline V gene encodes CDR1 SEHNR and CDR2 FQNEAQ (reference sequence). The CDR3 has 14 amino acids. Together with reference TRBV7-9 and TRBJ2-7, the CDR3 gives the full variable domain: DTGVSQNPRHKITKRGQNVTFRCDPISEHNRLYWYRQTLGQGPEFLTYFQNEAQLEKSRLLSDRFSAERPKGSFSTLEIQRTEQGDSAMYLCASSRSGGGYEQYFGPGTRLTVT.

This clonotype has a count of ten or more. One end of the junction fails to match germline, which may point to a read error. The CDR3 DNA reads as TGCGCCGGACAGGGCGACACCGGGGAGCTGTTTTTT. Amino acids: CAGQGDTGELFF. This chain links TRBV28 with TRBJ2-2; 8 positions match TRBD1. The V gene's germline CDR1 is MDHEN and CDR2 SYDVKM. The CDR3 is 12 residues long.

This chain joins TRBV18 and TRBJ2-7; D unresolved. The germline CDR1 and CDR2 sequences are KGHSH and LQKENI. The CDR3 length is 14 residues. V shed 0 bases and J shed 3 bases, with 9 bases lying between them. Here the CDR3 DNA reads TGTGCCAGCTCACCACCGGGTCTCAACTACGAGCAGTACGTC. Translated, it gives CASSPPGLNYEQYV.

This rearrangement joins TRBV20-1 to TRBJ2-5; 12 positions agree with TRBD2. CDR1 is DFQATT, CDR2 SNEGSKA, per germline (reference sequence). The length of the CDR3 is 15 residues. V dropped 5 bases and J dropped 3; count of bases not matched to a gene: 7. The CDR3 sequence: CSAAGASGGEETQYF. The CDR3 region has the DNA TGCAGTGCTGCTGGGGCTAGCGGGGGGGAAGAGACCCAGTACTTC.